This paragraph reports one TCR beta chain. Its antigen is currently unknown. Amplification used 60 Vbeta primers and 13 Jbeta primers. Here immunoSEQ multiplex PCR was the method, and the copy in TCRdb shows in-frame clones only, minus some. This sample has approximately 150,000 clones, with around four fifths found just once. The entry originates in a study of cytomegalovirus exposure and HLA in healthy donors. Germline V lookup: CDR1 MDHEN, CDR2 SYDVKM. J gave up 2 bases and V 6 bases, and 22 bases lay outside the gene matches. The CDR3 covers 19 residues. General study findings and limits: Most of the TCR beta V segments (in an earlier analysis) were productive either about 90% or about 30% of the time. Common viral pathogens seemed to be connected with several of the most significant clusters, according to a later analysis. Associated with HLA alleles at 0.05 false discovery rate in a later analysis were about 17,000 TCR beta sequences. Reportedly, cytomegalovirus status was diagnosed with high sensitivity and specificity.

J is TRBJ2-7 and V is TRBV28, with 7 bases aligning to TRBD2. This clonotype was obtained from a woman aged 55-70 years in good health and CMV-seropositive. Sequenced: PBMCs. The CDR3 is CASSGWASGTTYPTYEQYF. The CDR3 nucleotides read TGTGCCAGCAGCGGTTGGGCGAGCGGGACCACCTATCCTACCTACGAGCAGTACTTC.